The clone carrying this T cell receptor beta chain was picked up a small number of times. Using unique molecular identifiers, the investigators prepared the TCRbeta library. TCRdb reprocessed the PCR reads via MiXCR and lists one record per CDR3 protein. The data contain about 400,000 distinct CDR3 sequences, just over 20% of them singletons. The data originate from a study of T-cell reconstitution after alpha-beta-depleted transplantation in children. Losses at the gene ends were 3 bases for V and 4 bases for J; bases not matched to a gene: 8. The CDR3 contains 16 residues. The receptor was derived from a human donor who donated a stem cell graft to a child with acute myeloid leukemia. The sample was PBMCs from the stem cell graft donor, taken from the stem cell graft. V usage is TRBV12-3 or TRBV12-4 and J usage is TRBJ1-5, with 8 bases lining up with TRBD1. The CDR3 DNA follows: TGTGCCAGCAGTTTGGATTCAGGGGGCCCTAATCAGCCCCAGCATTTT. This gives the protein CASSLDSGGPNQPQHF.